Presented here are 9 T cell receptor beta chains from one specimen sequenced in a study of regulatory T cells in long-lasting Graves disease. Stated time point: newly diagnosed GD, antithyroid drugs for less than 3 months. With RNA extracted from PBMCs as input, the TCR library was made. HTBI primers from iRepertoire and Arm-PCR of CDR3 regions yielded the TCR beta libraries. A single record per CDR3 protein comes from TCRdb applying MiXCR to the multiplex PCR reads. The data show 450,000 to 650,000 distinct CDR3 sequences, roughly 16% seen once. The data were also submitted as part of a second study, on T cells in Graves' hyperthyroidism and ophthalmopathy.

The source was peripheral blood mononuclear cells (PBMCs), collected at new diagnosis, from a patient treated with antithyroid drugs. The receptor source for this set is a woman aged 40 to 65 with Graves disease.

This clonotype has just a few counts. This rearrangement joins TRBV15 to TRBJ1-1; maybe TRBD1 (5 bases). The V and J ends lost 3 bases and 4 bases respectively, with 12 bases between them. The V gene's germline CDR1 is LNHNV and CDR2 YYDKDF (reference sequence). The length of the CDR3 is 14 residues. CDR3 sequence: CATSSRDGATEAFF. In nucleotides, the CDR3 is TGTGCCACCAGCAGCAGGGATGGGGCCACTGAAGCTTTCTTT.

The CDR3 region is CASSLDGYTF. Written as DNA, the CDR3 is TGTGCCAGCAGTTTAGATGGCTACACCTTC. The chain combines TRBV12-3 or TRBV12-4 with TRBJ1-2; no clear D. Trimming shortened V by 1 base and J by 6 bases, and 0 bases separated the two germline ends. The CDR3 is made up of 10 amino acids.

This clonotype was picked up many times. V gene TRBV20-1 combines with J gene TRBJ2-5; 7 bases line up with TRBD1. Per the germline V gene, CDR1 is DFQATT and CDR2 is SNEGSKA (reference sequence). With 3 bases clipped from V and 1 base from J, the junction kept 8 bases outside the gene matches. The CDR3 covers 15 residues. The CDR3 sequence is CSASLVGGPQETQYF. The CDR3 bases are TGCAGTGCTAGCCTGGTAGGGGGCCCCCAAGAGACCCAGTACTTC.

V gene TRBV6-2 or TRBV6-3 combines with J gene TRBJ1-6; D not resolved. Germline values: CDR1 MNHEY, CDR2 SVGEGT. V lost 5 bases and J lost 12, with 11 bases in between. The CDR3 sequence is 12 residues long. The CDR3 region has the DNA TGTGCCAGCAGTGAAGCTGGCCTACCCCTCCACTTT. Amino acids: CASSEAGLPLHF.

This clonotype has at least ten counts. The CDR3 coding sequence is TGTGCCAGCAGCTTAGCCCCCGACTCGAACACCGGGGAGCTGTTTTTT. It translates to CASSLAPDSNTGELFF. The chain joins TRBV11-2 to TRBJ2-2; D is unclear. Germline loops: CDR1 SGHAT, CDR2 FQNNGV. The V and J ends lost 1 base and 0 bases respectively, with 9 bases between them. This CDR3 has 16 amino acids.

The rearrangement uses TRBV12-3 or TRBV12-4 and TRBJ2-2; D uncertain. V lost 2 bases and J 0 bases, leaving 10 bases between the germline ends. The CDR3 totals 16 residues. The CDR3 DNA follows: TGTGCCAGCAGTTTACAGTGGGCTTCGAACACCGGGGAGCTGTTTTTT. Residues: CASSLQWASNTGELFF.

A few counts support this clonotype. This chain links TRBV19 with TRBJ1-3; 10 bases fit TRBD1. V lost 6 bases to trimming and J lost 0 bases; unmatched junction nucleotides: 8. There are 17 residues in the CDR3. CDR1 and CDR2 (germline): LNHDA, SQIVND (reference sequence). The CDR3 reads CASRAGDRGLSGNTIYF. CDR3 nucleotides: TGTGCCAGTAGGGCCGGGGACAGGGGACTCTCTGGAAACACCATATATTTT.

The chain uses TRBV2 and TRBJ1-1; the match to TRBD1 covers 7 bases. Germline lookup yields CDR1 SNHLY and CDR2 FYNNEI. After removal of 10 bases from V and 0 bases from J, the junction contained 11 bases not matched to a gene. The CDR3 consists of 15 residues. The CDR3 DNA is TGTGCCACGGGGGCAGGGGGGCCTCTGAACACTGAAGCTTTCTTT. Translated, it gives CATGAGGPLNTEAFF.

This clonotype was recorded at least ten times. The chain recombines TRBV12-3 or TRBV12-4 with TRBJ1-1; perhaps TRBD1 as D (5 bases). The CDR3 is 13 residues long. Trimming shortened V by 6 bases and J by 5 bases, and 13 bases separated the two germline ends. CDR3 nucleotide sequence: TGTGCCAGCAGCTTCAGGGTGGGAACTGAAGCTTTCTTT. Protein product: CASSFRVGTEAFF.